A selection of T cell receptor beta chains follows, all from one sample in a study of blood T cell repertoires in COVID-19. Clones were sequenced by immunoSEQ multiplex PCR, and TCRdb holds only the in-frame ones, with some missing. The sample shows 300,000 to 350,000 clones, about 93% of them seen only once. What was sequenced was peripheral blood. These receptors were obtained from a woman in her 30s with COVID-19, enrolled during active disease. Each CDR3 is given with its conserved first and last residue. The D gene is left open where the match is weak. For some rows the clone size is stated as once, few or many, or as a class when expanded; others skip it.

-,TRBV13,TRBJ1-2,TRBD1,CASSRTTGALNGYTF,TGTGCCAGCAGCCGTACGACAGGGGCTCTGAATGGCTACACCTTC
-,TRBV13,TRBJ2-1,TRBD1,CASSRGTGGSYNEQFF,TGTGCCAGCAGCCGCGGGACAGGGGGCTCCTACAATGAGCAGTTCTTC
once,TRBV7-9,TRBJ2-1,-,CASSGGPGLEYNEQFF,TGTGCCAGCAGCGGGGGACCGGGACTGGAATACAATGAGCAGTTCTTC
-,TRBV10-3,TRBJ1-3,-,CAISEPRGSLSGNTIYF,TGTGCCATCAGTGAGCCGCGGGGGTCCCTCTCTGGAAACACCATATATTTT
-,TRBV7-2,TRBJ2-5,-,CASSPRTPQGGTQYF,TGTGCCAGCAGCCCACGGACTCCCCAAGGGGGGACCCAGTACTTC
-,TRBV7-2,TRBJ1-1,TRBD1,CASSRTGNTEAFF,TGTGCCAGCAGTAGGACAGGGAACACTGAAGCTTTCTTT
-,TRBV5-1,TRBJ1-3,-,CASSPTTGISGNTIYF,TGCGCCAGCAGCCCGACGACGGGGATCTCTGGAAACACCATATATTTT
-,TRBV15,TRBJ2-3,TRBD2,CATSGGLAGGTDTQYF,TGTGCCACCAGCGGCGGACTAGCGGGGGGCACAGATACGCAGTATTTT
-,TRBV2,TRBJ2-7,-,CASSEGALYEQYF,TGTGCCAGCAGTGAAGGTGCCCTATACGAGCAGTACTTC
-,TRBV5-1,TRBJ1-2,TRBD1,CASSWGPGQENRGYTF,TGCGCCAGCAGCTGGGGGCCGGGACAGGAGAATAGAGGCTACACCTTC
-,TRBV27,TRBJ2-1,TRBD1,CASSLQGGSYNEQFF,TGTGCCAGCAGTCTACAGGGGGGCTCCTACAATGAGCAGTTCTTC
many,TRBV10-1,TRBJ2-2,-,CASGAGTGELFF,TGCGCCAGCGGCGCGGGGACCGGGGAGCTGTTTTTT
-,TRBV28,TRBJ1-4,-,CASTKFREKLFF,TGTGCCAGCACCAAATTTCGGGAAAAACTGTTTTTT
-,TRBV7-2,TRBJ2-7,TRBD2,CASSRGSGIWYEQYF,TGTGCCAGCAGCCGTGGAAGCGGGATTTGGTACGAGCAGTACTTC
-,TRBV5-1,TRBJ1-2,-,CASSFSPDYGYTF,TGCGCCAGCAGCTTTAGTCCCGACTATGGCTACACCTTC
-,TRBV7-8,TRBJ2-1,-,CASSETGLSSYNEQFF,TGTGCCAGCAGCGAGACCGGACTGAGCTCCTACAATGAGCAGTTCTTC
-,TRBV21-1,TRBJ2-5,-,CASSKEGGQETQYF,TGTGCCAGCAGCAAAGAAGGGGGCCAAGAGACCCAGTACTTC
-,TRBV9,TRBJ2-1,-,CASSKESSYNEQFF,TGTGCCAGCAGCAAGGAGAGCTCCTACAATGAGCAGTTCTTC
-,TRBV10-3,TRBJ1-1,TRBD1,CAISLNRGEAFF,TGTGCCATCAGTCTTAACAGGGGGGAAGCTTTCTTT
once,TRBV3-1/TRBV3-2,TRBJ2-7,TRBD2,CASSQGGTSGNEQYF,TGTGCCAGCAGCCAAGGGGGGACTAGCGGTAACGAGCAGTACTTC
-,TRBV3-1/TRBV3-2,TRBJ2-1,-,CASSQSGRSYNEQFF,TGTGCCAGCAGCCAAAGTGGGCGTAGCTACAATGAGCAGTTCTTC
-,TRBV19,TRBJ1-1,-,CASRPRDLNTEAFF,TGTGCCAGTAGGCCGAGAGATCTCAACACTGAAGCTTTCTTT
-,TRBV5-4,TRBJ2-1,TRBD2,CASSLREGRHEQFF,TGTGCCAGCAGCTTGCGGGAGGGACGCCATGAGCAGTTCTTC
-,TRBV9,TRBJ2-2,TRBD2,CASRGSGGNTGELFF,TGTGCCAGCAGGGGGAGCGGGGGGAACACCGGGGAGCTGTTTTTT
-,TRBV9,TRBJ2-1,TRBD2,CASSVGLRGLAGDNEQFF,TGTGCCAGCAGCGTAGGTCTGCGGGGGCTAGCGGGAGACAATGAGCAGTTCTTC
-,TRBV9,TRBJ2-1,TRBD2,CASNRLAGGNEQFF,TGTGCCAGCAACCGACTAGCGGGAGGTAATGAGCAGTTCTTC
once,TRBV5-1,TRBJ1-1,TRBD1,CASSLDGQGDEAFF,TGCGCCAGCAGCTTGGACGGACAGGGGGATGAAGCTTTCTTT
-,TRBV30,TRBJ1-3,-,CAWSVRTRVGNTIYF,TGTGCCTGGAGTGTACGGACGCGGGTAGGAAACACCATATATTTT
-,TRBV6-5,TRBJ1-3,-,CASSYSPPSSGNTIYF,TGTGCCAGCAGTTACTCCCCGCCGAGCTCTGGAAACACCATATATTTT
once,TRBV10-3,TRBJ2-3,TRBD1,CATAATGVPTDTQYF,TGTGCCACCGCCGCGACAGGGGTCCCCACAGATACGCAGTATTTT
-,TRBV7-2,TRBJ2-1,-,CASSWGRRPQFF,TGTGCCAGCAGCTGGGGGAGGCGACCACAGTTCTTC
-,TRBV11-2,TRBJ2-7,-,CASSLGLALSYEQYF,TGTGCCAGCAGCTTGGGTCTAGCCCTCTCCTACGAGCAGTACTTC
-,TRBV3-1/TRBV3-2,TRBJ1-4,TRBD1,CASSQYAGGNEKLFF,TGTGCCAGCAGCCAATACGCAGGGGGGAATGAAAAACTGTTTTTT
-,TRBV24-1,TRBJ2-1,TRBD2,CATSDRGLVPNEQFF,TGTGCCACCAGTGATAGAGGACTAGTTCCGAATGAGCAGTTCTTC
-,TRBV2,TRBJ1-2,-,CASSDTVYGYTF,TGTGCCAGCAGTGATACGGTCTATGGCTACACCTTC
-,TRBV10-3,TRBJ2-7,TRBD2,CAIAREAPYEQYF,TGTGCCATCGCTCGGGAGGCGCCCTACGAGCAGTACTTC
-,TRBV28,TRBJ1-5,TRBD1,CASTRNRAGGLHPQHF,TGTGCCAGCACCAGAAACCGGGCAGGGGGCCTTCATCCCCAGCATTTT
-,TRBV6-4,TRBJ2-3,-,CASRYQGQLTDTQYF,TGTGCCAGCCGATACCAAGGACAGCTAACAGATACGCAGTATTTT
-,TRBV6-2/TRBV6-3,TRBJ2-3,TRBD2,CASSPYSGRRLDTQYF,TGTGCCAGCAGTCCCTATAGCGGGAGGAGGTTGGATACGCAGTATTTT
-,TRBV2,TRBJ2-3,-,CASSPNRQVRADTQYF,TGTGCCAGCAGTCCTAATCGACAGGTTCGCGCAGATACGCAGTATTTT
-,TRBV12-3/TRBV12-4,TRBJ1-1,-,CASSLRGTEAFF,TGTGCCAGCAGTTTAAGAGGCACTGAAGCTTTCTTT
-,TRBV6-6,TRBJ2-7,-,CASSYSNRYYEQYF,TGTGCCAGCAGTTACTCGAACAGATACTACGAGCAGTACTTC
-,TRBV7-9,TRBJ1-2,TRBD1,CASSPTDRADGYTF,TGTGCCAGCAGCCCAACCGACAGGGCGGATGGCTACACCTTC